This T cell receptor (beta chain) was documented in a study of blood T cell repertoires in COVID-19. Here immunoSEQ multiplex PCR was the method, and the copy in TCRdb shows in-frame clones only, minus some. The data hold approximately 440,000 clones, with roughly 91% observed a single time. There are 18 residues in the CDR3. The V gene's germline CDR1 is LNHNV and CDR2 YYDKDF (reference sequence). The V end was cut by 0 bases, the J end by 0 bases, with 15 bases between. The sequenced material came from PBMCs or T cells enriched from blood (not recorded which). This clonotype was sampled from a man between 18 and 35 years old who had recovered from COVID-19. The V call is TRBV15, the J call TRBJ1-3; D call uncertain. This CDR3 is CATSRELGSLFSGNTIYF. In DNA, the CDR3 is TGTGCCACCAGCAGAGAATTGGGCTCCCTATTCTCTGGAAACACCATATATTTT.